The clone carrying this T cell receptor beta chain was observed many times. Its antigen is not identified. This sample stems from a study of human T cells and chemical hapten exposure. Study results and caveats: Expanded TCRs produced significantly more large CDR3 similarity clusters than controls did.

Authors' analysis steps: Per sample, the median was approximately 96,000 TCRs, with values from around 25,000 to 690,000. TCRdb re-derived calls from the RACE reads in MiXCR, one entry per CDR3 protein. These V and J calls are TCRdb output, not the study's own analysis. The sample holds about 250,000 distinct CDR3 sequences; roughly 7.7% are singletons and the top ten take around 1.2%. Time point of the sample: pre-sensitization, week 0. The treatment here: therapeutic diphenylcyclopropenone sensitization with weekly scalp DPC. This CDR3 is built from 13 residues. V shed 0 bases and J shed 4 bases, with 5 bases lying between them. Germline values: CDR1 ENHRY, CDR2 SYGVKD.

Sequenced material: whole blood, taken in connection with sensitization to the hapten diphenylcyclopropenone (DPC). The chain employs TRBV10-3 and TRBJ2-3; unclear D gene. This receptor was identified in a young man with alopecia areata. Some clones in this sample may be carry-over from other donors' samples. The CDR3 protein is CAISESSPDTQYF. In DNA form, the CDR3 reads TGTGCCATCAGTGAGTCGAGCCCAGATACGCAGTATTTT.